This record covers a single T cell receptor (beta chain). Its antigen is still unknown. The sample comes from a study of CD8 T cells in ankylosing spondylitis. Study-wide points: There was reportedly significant enrichment of clones that were disease-linked in matched ankylosing spondylitis synovial fluid. As for the disease-linked clones, they showed a CD8+ phenotype and occurred at relatively low frequencies in peripheral blood. Reactive arthritis synovial fluid and blood previously showed some of these motif variants. Seemingly characteristic of ankylosing spondylitis blood was a TCR beta motif consisting of about 8 highly homologous variants.

V shed 7 bases, J shed 8 bases, and the junction held 8 bases outside the gene matches. Per the germline V gene, CDR1 is MDHEN and CDR2 is SYDVKM. The CDR3 totals 13 residues. The authors made TCR beta libraries by quantitative 5'-RACE with molecular barcodes. A single record per CDR3 protein comes from TCRdb applying MiXCR to the 5' RACE reads. The top ten hold 13% to 15% of the sample, which has roughly 350,000 distinct CDR3 sequences, 7% to 9% seen once. The sample consisted of blood, either unsorted or a sorted T cell fraction (not recorded which). The sequence was obtained from a male donor with ankylosing spondylitis. The chain links TRBV28 to TRBJ2-1, with TRBD2 matching over 7 bases. In DNA, the CDR3 is TGTGCCAGCATGGCGGGAGAGGTCCATGAGCAGTTCTTC. It encodes CASMAGEVHEQFF.